The TCR beta chain under discussion was sequenced for a study of blood T cell repertoires in COVID-19. Cohort allocation depended upon clinical history that participants reported. TCRdb keeps only in-frame clones here, not all; method: immunoSEQ multiplex PCR. The sample carries roughly 420,000 clones, roughly 90% recorded once. The TCR originated in a woman aged 30 to 39 with acute COVID-19. Sequencing input: PBMCs or T cells enriched from blood (not recorded which).

The CDR3: CASSLAGQGEAFF. The CDR3 DNA follows: TGTGCCAGCAGCTTAGCGGGACAGGGTGAAGCTTTCTTT. The chain links TRBV7-2 to TRBJ1-1; 9 bases line up with TRBD1. The germline CDR1 and CDR2 sequences are SGHTA and FQGNSA. The CDR3 is 13 residues long. V lost 0 bases and J lost 7; bases outside the gene matches: 0.